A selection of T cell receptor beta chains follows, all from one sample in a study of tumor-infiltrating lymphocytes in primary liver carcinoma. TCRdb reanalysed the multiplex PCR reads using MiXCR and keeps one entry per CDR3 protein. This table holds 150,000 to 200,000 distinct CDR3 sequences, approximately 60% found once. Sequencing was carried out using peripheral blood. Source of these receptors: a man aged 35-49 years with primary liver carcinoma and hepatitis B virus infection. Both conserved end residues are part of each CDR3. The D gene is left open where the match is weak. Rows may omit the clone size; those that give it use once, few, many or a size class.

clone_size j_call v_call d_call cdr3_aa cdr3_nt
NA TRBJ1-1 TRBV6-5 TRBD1 CATSYSGGRTEAFF TGTGCCACCAGTTACTCAGGGGGGAGGACTGAAGCTTTCTTT
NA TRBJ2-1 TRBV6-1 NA CASSGQLGGHNNEQFF TGTGCCAGCAGTGGCCAATTAGGCGGACACAACAATGAGCAGTTCTTC
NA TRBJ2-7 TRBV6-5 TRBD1 CASSYRGQSYEQYF TGTGCCAGCAGTTACAGGGGACAGAGTTACGAGCAGTACTTC
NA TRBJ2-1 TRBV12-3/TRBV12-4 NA CASSQQGMGFAFF TGTGCCAGCAGCCAGCAGGGAATGGGGTTTGCGTTCTTC
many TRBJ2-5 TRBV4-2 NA CASSQVVSVETQYF TGTGCCAGCAGCCAAGTTGTCAGCGTGGAGACCCAGTACTTC
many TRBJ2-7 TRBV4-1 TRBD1 CASSLVRDSIYEQYF TGCGCCAGCAGCTTAGTTCGGGACAGCATCTACGAGCAGTACTTC
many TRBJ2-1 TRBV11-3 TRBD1 CASSLGTGQGYNEQFF TGTGCCAGCAGCTTAGGGACGGGACAGGGCTACAATGAGCAGTTCTTC
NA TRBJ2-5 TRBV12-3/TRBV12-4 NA CASSLSPGQETQYF TGTGCCAGCAGTTTGAGTCCGGGGCAGGAGACCCAGTACTTC
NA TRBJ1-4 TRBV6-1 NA CASSDPGGEKLFF TGTGCCAGCAGTGACCCCGGGGGGGAAAAACTGTTTTTT
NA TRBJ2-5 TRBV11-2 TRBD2 CTSSPWGRTSGQETQYF TGTACCAGCAGCCCCTGGGGCAGGACTAGCGGCCAAGAGACCCAGTACTTC
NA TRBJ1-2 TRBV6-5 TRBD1 CASRPTGDYAYTF TGTGCCAGCAGACCAACAGGGGACTATGCCTACACCTTC
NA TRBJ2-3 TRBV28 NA CVAGDTDTQYF TGTGTTGCGGGCGACACAGATACGCAGTATTTT
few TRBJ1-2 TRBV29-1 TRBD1 CSVEGRDRGPGYTF TGCAGCGTTGAAGGAAGAGACAGGGGGCCTGGCTACACCTTC
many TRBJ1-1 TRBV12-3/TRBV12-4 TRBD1 CASSLQGGTEAFF TGTGCCAGCAGTTTACAGGGGGGCACTGAAGCTTTCTTT
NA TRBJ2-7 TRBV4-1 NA CASSPPRGYGSEQYF TGCGCCAGCAGCCCACCTAGGGGTTATGGGAGCGAGCAGTACTTC
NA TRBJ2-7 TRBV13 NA CATSLTGTPRYEQYF TGTGCCACCAGCTTAACGGGAACCCCTAGATACGAGCAGTACTTC
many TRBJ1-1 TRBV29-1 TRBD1 CSVSSGQAVSTEAFF TGCAGCGTTAGCTCGGGACAGGCGGTTTCCACTGAAGCTTTCTTT